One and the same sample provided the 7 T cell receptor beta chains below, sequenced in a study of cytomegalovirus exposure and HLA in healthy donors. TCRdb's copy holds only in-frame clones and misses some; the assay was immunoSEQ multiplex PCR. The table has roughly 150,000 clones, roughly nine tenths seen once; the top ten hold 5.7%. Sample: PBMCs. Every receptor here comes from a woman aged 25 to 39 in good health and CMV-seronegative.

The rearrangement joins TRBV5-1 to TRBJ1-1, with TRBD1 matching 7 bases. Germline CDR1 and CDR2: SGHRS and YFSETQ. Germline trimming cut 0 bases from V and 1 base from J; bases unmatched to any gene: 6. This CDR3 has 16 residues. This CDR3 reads CASSLAKGAGNTEAFF. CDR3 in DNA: TGCGCCAGCAGCTTGGCCAAGGGGGCAGGGAACACTGAAGCTTTCTTT.

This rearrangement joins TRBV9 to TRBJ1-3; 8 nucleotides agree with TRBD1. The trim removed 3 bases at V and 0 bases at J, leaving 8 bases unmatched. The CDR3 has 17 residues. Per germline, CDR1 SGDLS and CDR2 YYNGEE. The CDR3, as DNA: TGTGCCAGCAGCGGGGACAGGACTAAAAGCTCTGGAAACACCATATATTTT. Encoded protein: CASSGDRTKSSGNTIYF. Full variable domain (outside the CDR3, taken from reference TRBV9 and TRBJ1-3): DSGVTQTPKHLITATGQRVTLRCSPRSGDLSVYWYQQSLDQGLQFLIQYYNGEERAKGNILERFSAQQFPDLHSELNLSSLELGDSALYFCASSGDRTKSSGNTIYFGEGSWLTVV.

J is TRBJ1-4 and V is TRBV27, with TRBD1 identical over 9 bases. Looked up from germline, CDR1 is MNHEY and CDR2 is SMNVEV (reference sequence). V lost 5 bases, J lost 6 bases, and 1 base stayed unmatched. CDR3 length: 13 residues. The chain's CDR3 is CASSGDRDEKLFF. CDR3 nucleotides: TGTGCCAGCAGTGGGGACAGGGATGAAAAACTGTTTTTT.

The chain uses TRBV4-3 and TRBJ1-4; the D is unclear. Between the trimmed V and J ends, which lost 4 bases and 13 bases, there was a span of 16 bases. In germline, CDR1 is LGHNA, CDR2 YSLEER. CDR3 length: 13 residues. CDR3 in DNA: TGCGCCAGCAGCCGAAAACCGGAGAGTTCACTGTTTTTT. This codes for CASSRKPESSLFF.

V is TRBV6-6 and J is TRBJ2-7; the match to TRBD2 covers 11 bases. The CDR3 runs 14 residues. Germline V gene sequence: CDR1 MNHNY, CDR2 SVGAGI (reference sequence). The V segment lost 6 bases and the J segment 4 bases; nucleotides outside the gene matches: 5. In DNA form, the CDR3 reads TGTGCCAGCAGCGAAGGGACTAGCGGTTACGAGCAGTACTTC. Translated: CASSEGTSGYEQYF.

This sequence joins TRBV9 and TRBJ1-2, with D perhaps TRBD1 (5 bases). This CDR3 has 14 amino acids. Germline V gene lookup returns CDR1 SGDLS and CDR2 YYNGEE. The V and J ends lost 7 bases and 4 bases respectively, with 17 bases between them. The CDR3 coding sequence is TGTGCCAGCGGCCCCGGGGGACCCAGCTATGGCTACACCTTC. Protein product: CASGPGGPSYGYTF.

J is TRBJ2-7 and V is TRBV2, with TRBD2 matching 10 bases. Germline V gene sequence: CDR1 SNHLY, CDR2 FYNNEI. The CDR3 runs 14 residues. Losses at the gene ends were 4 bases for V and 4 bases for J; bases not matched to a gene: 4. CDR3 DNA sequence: TGTGCCAGCAGTGTAGCGGGAGGATCTTACGAGCAGTACTTC. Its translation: CASSVAGGSYEQYF.